This entry lists 12 T cell receptor beta chains sequenced from one sample in a study of OX40 agonist ivuxolimab in advanced cancers. Generated by immunoSEQ multiplex PCR, the TCRdb table keeps only in-frame clones and is missing some. The sample records approximately 89,000 clones, 87% being singletons. The source was CD4+ or CD8+ T cells sorted from blood, collected in a trial of the OX40 agonist ivuxolimab. The receptors derive from an adult with an advanced solid tumor such as melanoma, head and neck, liver or kidney cancer.

J is TRBJ1-1 and V is TRBV6-6; 7 bases agree with TRBD1. The germline gives CDR1 MNHNY, CDR2 SVGAGI (reference sequence). The J segment lost 5 bases and the V segment lost 10 bases, leaving 13 bases of the junction unmatched. The CDR3 covers 14 residues. CDR3 loop: CATGQAGRGTEAFF. In DNA form, the CDR3 reads TGTGCCACCGGACAGGCCGGACGGGGAACTGAAGCTTTCTTT.

The genes are TRBV5-1 and TRBJ2-1; D perhaps matches TRBD1 (6 bases). The CDR3 totals 15 residues. Trimming pared 4 bases from V and 0 bases from J, leaving 11 bases between. The germline CDR1 and CDR2 sequences are SGHRS and YFSETQ. The CDR3 region is CASSATGDSYNEQFF. For the CDR3, the DNA is TGCGCCAGCAGCGCGACAGGTGACTCCTACAATGAGCAGTTCTTC.

The gene calls are TRBV18 and TRBJ2-7; D is undetermined. CDR1 KGHSH and CDR2 LQKENI come from the germline V gene. Trimming pared 1 base from V and 0 bases from J, leaving 7 bases between. This CDR3 has 14 amino acids. Here the CDR3 DNA reads TGTGCCAGCTCACCACGGCAGGACTCCTACGAGCAGTACTTC. Translated: CASSPRQDSYEQYF.

This clone was observed a single time. The V call is TRBV7-2, the J call TRBJ2-1, with D uncertain. The germline V gene encodes CDR1 SGHTA and CDR2 FQGNSA. This CDR3 spans 15 amino acids. The V end was cut by 0 bases, the J end by 4 bases, with 10 bases between. The CDR3 reads CASSLAFDFYNEQFF. DNA for the CDR3: TGTGCCAGCAGCTTAGCGTTTGACTTTTACAATGAGCAGTTCTTC.

Only a few counts were recorded for this clone. This rearrangement joins TRBV5-1 to TRBJ2-7; D may match TRBD1 or TRBD2 (5 bases each). This CDR3 region has 15 residues. The V gene's germline CDR1 is SGHRS and CDR2 YFSETQ. V was trimmed by 4 bases and J by 0 bases, leaving 14 bases between them. This CDR3 is CASSPGTILSYEQYF. For the CDR3, the DNA is TGCGCCAGCAGCCCCGGGACCATACTCTCCTACGAGCAGTACTTC.

This clone was seen only once. CDR3 DNA sequence: TGTGCCAGCAGCTTAACAAGGGGGTTCCAAGAGACCCAGTACTTC. Its translation: CASSLTRGFQETQYF. The chain joins TRBV7-8 to TRBJ2-5, with TRBD1 as a possible D gene (6 bases). This CDR3 is 15 amino acids long. Germline assignment: CDR1 SGHVS and CDR2 FQNEAQ. Trimming took 2 bases from V and 1 from J, leaving 11 bases between them.

The chain uses TRBV7-3 and TRBJ2-5; 8 positions match TRBD2. V shed 2 bases and J 5 bases; nucleotides not matched to a gene: 4. This CDR3 contains 14 residues. Germline V gene data show CDR1 as SGHTA and CDR2 as FQGTGA. In DNA form, the CDR3 reads TGTGCCAGCAGCTTAGCGGGGGGCGAGGAGACCCAGTACTTC. Residues: CASSLAGGEETQYF.

The rearrangement joins TRBV14 to TRBJ2-3; 13 nucleotides match TRBD2. The V segment lost 5 bases and the J segment 5 bases; nucleotides outside the gene matches: 7. The V gene's germline CDR1 is SGHDN and CDR2 FVKESK. The CDR3 runs to 16 residues. For the CDR3, the DNA is TGTGCCAGCAGCGCTCGGCGGACTAGCGGGGGAGATACGCAGTATTTT. Its translation is CASSARRTSGGDTQYF.

This clone was seen more than once but under ten times. The chain uses TRBV28 and TRBJ2-1, with D perhaps being TRBD1 or TRBD2 (6 bases each). Germline V gene lookup returns CDR1 MDHEN and CDR2 SYDVKM. With 1 base removed from V and 8 bases from J, the gap between germline ends came to 9 bases. The CDR3 has 13 amino acids. As DNA, the CDR3 is TGTGCCAGCAGTTTATCCGGGGGCGATGAGCAGTTCTTC. As protein: CASSLSGGDEQFF.

The chain joins TRBV6-5 to TRBJ2-7, with a possible D match to TRBD1 (6 bases). Germline V lookup: CDR1 MNHEY, CDR2 SVGAGI. The CDR3 consists of 13 residues. V lost 6 bases, J lost 9 bases, and 18 bases lay in between. DNA of the CDR3: TGTGCCAGCAGCTCATTCAGGGGTGCCGGGCAGTACTTC. Amino acid sequence: CASSSFRGAGQYF.

The chain carries TRBV5-6 and TRBJ2-6; D not resolved. V was trimmed by 0 bases and J by 5 bases, leaving 9 bases between them. The length of the CDR3 is 15 residues. Per germline, CDR1 SGHDT and CDR2 YYEEEE. CDR3 sequence (DNA): TGTGCCAGCAGCTTGGTGAGCGCCAGGGCCAACGTCCTGACTTTC. Translating it yields CASSLVSARANVLTF.

V usage is TRBV23-1 and J usage is TRBJ1-4; D gene unclear. TRBV23-1 is placed among ORFs of uncertain function. V dropped 7 bases and J dropped 7 bases, with 16 bases sitting between them. CDR3 length: 14 residues. The CDR3 here is CASIEIALCEKLFF. CDR3 bases: TGCGCCAGCATCGAAATCGCACTCTGTGAAAAACTGTTTTTT.